This T cell receptor beta chain was sequenced during a study of T-cell reconstitution after alpha-beta-depleted transplantation in children. This clonotype was detected only a few times. Germline values: CDR1 LNHNV, CDR2 YYDKDF (reference sequence). The CDR3 runs to 12 residues. V lost 0 bases to trimming and J lost 5 bases, with 4 bases between them. Preparation of the TCRbeta library used unique molecular identifiers. TCRdb reanalysed the PCR reads using MiXCR and keeps one entry per CDR3 protein. The table lists about 500,000 distinct CDR3 sequences, about 30% of them singletons. This sequence joins TRBV15 and TRBJ2-5; the D is unclear. This sequence originates from a human donor who donated a stem cell graft to a child with aplastic anemia. The material sequenced was PBMCs from the stem cell graft donor, taken from the stem cell graft. CDR3 in DNA: TGTGCCACCAGCAGAGATCGGGAGACCCAGTACTTC. Its protein product is CATSRDRETQYF.